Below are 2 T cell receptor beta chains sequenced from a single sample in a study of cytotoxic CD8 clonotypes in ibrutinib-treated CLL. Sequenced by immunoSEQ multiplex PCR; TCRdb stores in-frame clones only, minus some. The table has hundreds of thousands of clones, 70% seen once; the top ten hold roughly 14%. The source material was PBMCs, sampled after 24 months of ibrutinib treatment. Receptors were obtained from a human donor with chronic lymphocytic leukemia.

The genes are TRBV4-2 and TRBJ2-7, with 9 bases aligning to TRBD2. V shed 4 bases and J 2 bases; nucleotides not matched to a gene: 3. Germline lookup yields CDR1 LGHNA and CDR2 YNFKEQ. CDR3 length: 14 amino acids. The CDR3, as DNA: TGTGCCAGCAGCCCAGCTAGCGGGGCCTACGAGCAGTACTTC. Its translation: CASSPASGAYEQYF.

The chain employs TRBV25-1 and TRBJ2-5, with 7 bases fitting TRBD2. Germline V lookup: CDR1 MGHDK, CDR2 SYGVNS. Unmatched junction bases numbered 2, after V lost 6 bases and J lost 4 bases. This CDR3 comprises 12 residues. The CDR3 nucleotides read TGTGCCAGCAGGAGGGAGGGAGAGACCCAGTACTTC. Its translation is CASRREGETQYF.